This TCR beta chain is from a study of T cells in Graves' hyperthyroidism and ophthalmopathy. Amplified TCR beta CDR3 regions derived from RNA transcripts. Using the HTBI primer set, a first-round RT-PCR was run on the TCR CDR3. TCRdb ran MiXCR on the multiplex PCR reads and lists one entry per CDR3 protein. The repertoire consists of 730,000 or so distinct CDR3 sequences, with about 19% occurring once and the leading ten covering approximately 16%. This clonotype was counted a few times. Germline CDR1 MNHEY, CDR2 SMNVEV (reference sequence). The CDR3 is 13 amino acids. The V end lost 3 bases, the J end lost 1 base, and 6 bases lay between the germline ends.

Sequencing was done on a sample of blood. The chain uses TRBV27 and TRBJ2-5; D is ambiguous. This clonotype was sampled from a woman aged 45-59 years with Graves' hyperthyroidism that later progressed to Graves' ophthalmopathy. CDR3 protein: CASSFSVQETQYF. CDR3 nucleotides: TGTGCCAGCAGTTTCTCGGTCCAAGAGACCCAGTACTTC.